The rows below give T cell receptor beta chains drawn from one sample of a study of cytomegalovirus exposure and HLA in healthy donors. Here immunoSEQ multiplex PCR was the method, and the copy in TCRdb shows in-frame clones only, minus some. The table has some 79,000 clones, about 79% seen once. What was sequenced was PBMCs. The receptors shown here come from a male donor in good health and CMV-seropositive. Each CDR3 is given with its conserved first and last residue. A D gene is named only where the DNA matches it firmly. Only some rows state a clone size, as once, few, many or a class for expanded clones.

CDR3 DNA: TGTGCCAGCAGTGCCCAGGGAAACGACTATGGCTACACCTTC; CDR3 protein: CASSAQGNDYGYTF; J gene: TRBJ1-2; V gene: TRBV6-1; clone size: few; D gene: -
CDR3 DNA: TGTGCCAGCAGCCTTCTGACAGGGTTAGGGTACGAGCAGTACTTC; CDR3 protein: CASSLLTGLGYEQYF; J gene: TRBJ2-7; V gene: TRBV27; clone size: -; D gene: TRBD1
CDR3 DNA: TGTGCCAGCAGCTTTTCGACTAGCGGGGGGTACGAGCAGTACTTC; CDR3 protein: CASSFSTSGGYEQYF; J gene: TRBJ2-7; V gene: TRBV7-2; clone size: -; D gene: TRBD2
CDR3 DNA: TGTGCCAGCAGCTTAGAGGCTAGCGGGAGGGCCGTGGGTGAGCAGTTCTTC; CDR3 protein: CASSLEASGRAVGEQFF; J gene: TRBJ2-1; V gene: TRBV7-9; clone size: once; D gene: TRBD2
CDR3 DNA: TGTGCCAGCGGACTAGCGGCGAGAGATACGCAGTATTTT; CDR3 protein: CASGLAARDTQYF; J gene: TRBJ2-3; V gene: TRBV9; clone size: -; D gene: TRBD2
CDR3 DNA: TGTGCCAGCAGCGTAGCGGGGGGGGACTATGGCTACACCTTC; CDR3 protein: CASSVAGGDYGYTF; J gene: TRBJ1-2; V gene: TRBV9; clone size: -; D gene: -
CDR3 DNA: TGTGCCACCAGCAGAGCTACGGTAAACTATGGCTACACCTTC; CDR3 protein: CATSRATVNYGYTF; J gene: TRBJ1-2; V gene: TRBV15; clone size: -; D gene: -
CDR3 DNA: TGTGCCAGCAGCAAAAGCGGGAGCTACGAGCAGTACTTC; CDR3 protein: CASSKSGSYEQYF; J gene: TRBJ2-7; V gene: TRBV11-2; clone size: -; D gene: TRBD2
CDR3 DNA: TGTGCCAGCAGCGCGATCGGAGGGAAGGGCGGGTACTATGGCTACACCTTC; CDR3 protein: CASSAIGGKGGYYGYTF; J gene: TRBJ1-2; V gene: TRBV7-2; clone size: -; D gene: -
CDR3 DNA: TGTGCCAGCAGCCAAGGGGGGAACACTGAAGCTTTCTTT; CDR3 protein: CASSQGGNTEAFF; J gene: TRBJ1-1; V gene: TRBV13; clone size: once; D gene: -
CDR3 DNA: TGTGCCAGCAGTGGGGGGGGACCGCCCAACACTGAAGCTTTCTTT; CDR3 protein: CASSGGGPPNTEAFF; J gene: TRBJ1-1; V gene: TRBV6-1; clone size: -; D gene: -
CDR3 DNA: TGTGCCACCAGCAGAGATTCTAGCGGGGGCTACGAGCAGTACTTC; CDR3 protein: CATSRDSSGGYEQYF; J gene: TRBJ2-7; V gene: TRBV15; clone size: -; D gene: TRBD2
CDR3 DNA: TGTGCCAGCAGGAGCGGGGGGACTACACGAGAACTTTACAATGAGCAGTTCTTC; CDR3 protein: CASRSGGTTRELYNEQFF; J gene: TRBJ2-1; V gene: TRBV2; clone size: -; D gene: TRBD2
CDR3 DNA: TGTGCCAGCTCACCGCGTGCGGGAGCCTACGAGCAGTACTTC; CDR3 protein: CASSPRAGAYEQYF; J gene: TRBJ2-7; V gene: TRBV18; clone size: -; D gene: TRBD2
CDR3 DNA: TGTGCCAGCTCACCGGGACTAGCGACCTACGAGCAGTACTTC; CDR3 protein: CASSPGLATYEQYF; J gene: TRBJ2-7; V gene: TRBV27; clone size: -; D gene: TRBD2
CDR3 DNA: TGTGCCAGCAGCCTTCGTGGGGGGGCAAACTACGAGCAGTACTTC; CDR3 protein: CASSLRGGANYEQYF; J gene: TRBJ2-7; V gene: TRBV7-6; clone size: -; D gene: -
CDR3 DNA: TGTGCCAGCAGCTTAGCAGCGAACACCGGGGAGCTGTTTTTT; CDR3 protein: CASSLAANTGELFF; J gene: TRBJ2-2; V gene: TRBV11-2; clone size: -; D gene: -
CDR3 DNA: TGTGCCATCAGAGGAATCGGGGGCACTGAAGCTTTCTTT; CDR3 protein: CAIRGIGGTEAFF; J gene: TRBJ1-1; V gene: TRBV10-3; clone size: few; D gene: -
CDR3 DNA: TGTGCCAGCAGCGCAGGGTACAATCAGCCCCAGCATTTT; CDR3 protein: CASSAGYNQPQHF; J gene: TRBJ1-5; V gene: TRBV6-5; clone size: few; D gene: -
CDR3 DNA: TGTGCCAGCAGCCCTTCGACTAGCATCCACGAGCAGTACTTC; CDR3 protein: CASSPSTSIHEQYF; J gene: TRBJ2-7; V gene: TRBV27; clone size: -; D gene: TRBD2
CDR3 DNA: TGCGCCAGCAGCCGGGGAGTAGCCATGGTAAATGAGCAGTTCTTC; CDR3 protein: CASSRGVAMVNEQFF; J gene: TRBJ2-1; V gene: TRBV5-1; clone size: few; D gene: -
CDR3 DNA: TGTGCCCCGGGTCAGGGAAACACTGAAGCTTTCTTT; CDR3 protein: CAPGQGNTEAFF; J gene: TRBJ1-1; V gene: TRBV28; clone size: -; D gene: -
CDR3 DNA: TGTGCCAGCAGTGACGGTCACGAGCAGTACTTC; CDR3 protein: CASSDGHEQYF; J gene: TRBJ2-7; V gene: TRBV6-4; clone size: -; D gene: -
CDR3 DNA: TGCGCCAGCAGCCCACAGCCCCGGGGTTTAGAGGAGACCCAGTACTTC; CDR3 protein: CASSPQPRGLEETQYF; J gene: TRBJ2-5; V gene: TRBV5-1; clone size: -; D gene: -
CDR3 DNA: TGTGCCAGCAGCTCCCTGTTAGCGGGAGTCTCCTACAATGAGCAGTTCTTC; CDR3 protein: CASSSLLAGVSYNEQFF; J gene: TRBJ2-1; V gene: TRBV7-9; clone size: -; D gene: TRBD2